Listed below are T cell receptor beta chains from one sample, sequenced in a study of T cells in localized non-small cell lung cancer. Only in-frame clones appear in the TCRdb table, and some are missing; sequencing was by immunoSEQ multiplex PCR. This table holds some 1,500 clones, around 24% found once. Here the sequenced sample was normal lung tissue next to the tumor, taken before any cancer treatment. These TCRs come from a man between 18 and 55 years old with stage II lung adenocarcinoma. CDR3s leave out the opening cysteine and the closing phenylalanine or tryptophan. The D gene is left open where the match is weak.

J	D	V	CDR3
TRBJ2-5	NA	TRBV9	ASSSGTGQETQY
TRBJ2-7	NA	TRBV11-3	ASSLEKRGYEQY
TRBJ2-6	NA	TRBV11-3	ASSFWGGPNSGANVLT
TRBJ1-2	NA	TRBV29-1	SVVTGAQIYGYT
TRBJ2-2	NA	TRBV28	ASTTLTGELF
TRBJ2-3	TRBD2	TRBV19	ASSMLMTGGSTDTQY
TRBJ1-2	NA	TRBV7-2	ASSTQTDYGYT
TRBJ2-2	TRBD1	TRBV30	AWRQGAGELF
TRBJ1-3	NA	TRBV18	ASSPDRNTIY
TRBJ1-1	NA	TRBV30	AWSEYLNTEAF
TRBJ1-5	NA	TRBV28	ASTWTDNQPQH
TRBJ1-6	TRBD1	TRBV10-2	ASSEGGTGFQDSPLH
TRBJ2-1	NA	TRBV19	ASGGSVYNEQF
TRBJ2-7	NA	TRBV11-3	ASSPRTAPYEQY
TRBJ2-5	TRBD2	TRBV5-1	ASSARGGVETQY
TRBJ2-1	TRBD2	TRBV19	ASSRKRGGSYNEQF
TRBJ1-2	NA	TRBV29-1	SAGGEKQAKT
TRBJ1-3	NA	TRBV19	ASSMGLGRNTIY
TRBJ2-7	NA	TRBV11-3	ASSISREIAYEQY
TRBJ2-5	TRBD2	TRBV6-8	ASSRTSGGRSQETQY
TRBJ2-7	NA	TRBV5-1	ASSLEQASTRRDEQY
TRBJ1-5	TRBD1	TRBV30	AWSVPDREFQPQH
TRBJ2-7	NA	TRBV30	AWSVSFSYEQY
TRBJ1-1	NA	TRBV19	ASSIDPGPTTEAF
TRBJ1-2	NA	TRBV9	ASSNRALGYT
TRBJ2-5	TRBD2	TRBV5-1	ASSFGLAGSQETQY
TRBJ1-2	NA	TRBV28	ASSSQNVVYT
TRBJ2-1	TRBD2	TRBV4-1	ASSRNGGRGQF
TRBJ1-4	TRBD1	TRBV6-8	ASRPDRVATNEKLF
TRBJ1-6	NA	TRBV6-8	AISPTSDNSPLH
TRBJ2-1	TRBD2	TRBV6-7	ASTSRGGAYEQF
TRBJ1-2	TRBD1	TRBV9	ASSDGGTVNYGYT